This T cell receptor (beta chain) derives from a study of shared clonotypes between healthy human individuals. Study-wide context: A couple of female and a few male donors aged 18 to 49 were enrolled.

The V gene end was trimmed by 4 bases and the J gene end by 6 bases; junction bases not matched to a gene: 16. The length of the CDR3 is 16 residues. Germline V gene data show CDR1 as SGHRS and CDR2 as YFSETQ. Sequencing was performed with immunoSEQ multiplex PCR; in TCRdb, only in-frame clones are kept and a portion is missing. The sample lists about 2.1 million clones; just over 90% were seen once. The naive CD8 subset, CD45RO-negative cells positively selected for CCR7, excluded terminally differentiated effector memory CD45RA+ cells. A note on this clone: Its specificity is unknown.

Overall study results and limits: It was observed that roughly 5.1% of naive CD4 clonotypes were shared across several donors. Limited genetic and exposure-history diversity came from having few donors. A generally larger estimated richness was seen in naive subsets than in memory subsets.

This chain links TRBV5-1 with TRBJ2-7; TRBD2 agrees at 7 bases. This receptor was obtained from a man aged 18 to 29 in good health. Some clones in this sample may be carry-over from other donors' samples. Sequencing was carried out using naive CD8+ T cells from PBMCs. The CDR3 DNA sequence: TGCGCCAGCAGCCCCTTTGGGACTACATTTTGGACCGAGCAGTACTTC. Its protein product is CASSPFGTTFWTEQYF.